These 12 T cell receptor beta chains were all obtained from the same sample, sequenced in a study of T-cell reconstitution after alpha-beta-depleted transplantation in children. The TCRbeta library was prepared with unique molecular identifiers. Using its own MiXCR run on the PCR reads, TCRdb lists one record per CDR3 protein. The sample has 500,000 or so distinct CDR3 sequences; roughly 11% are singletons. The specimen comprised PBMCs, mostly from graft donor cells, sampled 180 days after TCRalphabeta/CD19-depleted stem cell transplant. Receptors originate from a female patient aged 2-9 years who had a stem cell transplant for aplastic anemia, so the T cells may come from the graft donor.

In DNA form, the CDR3 reads TGTGCCACCAGCCACGGAGTTTCACAGGGGGCGCTGGGCTACACCTTC. As protein: CATSHGVSQGALGYTF. This chain joins TRBV15 and TRBJ1-2; the match to TRBD1 covers 9 bases. Germline values: CDR1 LNHNV, CDR2 YYDKDF (reference sequence). This CDR3 has 16 residues. V gave up 5 bases and J gave up 8 bases; unmatched junction bases: 15. Full variable domain (missing parts from reference TRBV15 and TRBJ1-2): DAMVIQNPRYQVTQFGKPVTLSCSQTLNHNVMYWYQQKSSQAPKLLFHYYDKDFNNEADTPDNFQSRRPNTSFCFLDIRSPGLGDTAMYLCATSHGVSQGALGYTFGSGTRLTVV.

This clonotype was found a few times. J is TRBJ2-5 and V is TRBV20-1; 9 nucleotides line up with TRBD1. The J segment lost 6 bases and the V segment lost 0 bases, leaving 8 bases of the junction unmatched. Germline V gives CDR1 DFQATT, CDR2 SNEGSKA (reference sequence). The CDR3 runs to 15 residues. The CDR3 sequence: CSARDQQGAKKTQYF. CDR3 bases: TGCAGTGCTAGAGATCAACAGGGGGCGAAGAAGACCCAGTACTTC.

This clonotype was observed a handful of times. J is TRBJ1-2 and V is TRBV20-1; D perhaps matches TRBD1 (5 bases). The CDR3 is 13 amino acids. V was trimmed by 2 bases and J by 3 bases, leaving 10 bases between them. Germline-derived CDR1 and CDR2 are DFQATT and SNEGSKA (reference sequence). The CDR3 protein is CSARRGLDYGYTF. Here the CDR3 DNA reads TGCAGTGCTAGAAGGGGTTTAGACTATGGCTACACCTTC.

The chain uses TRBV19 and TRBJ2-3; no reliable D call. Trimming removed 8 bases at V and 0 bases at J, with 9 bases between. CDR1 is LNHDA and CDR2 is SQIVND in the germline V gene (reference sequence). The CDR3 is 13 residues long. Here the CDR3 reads CASGSRSTDTQYF. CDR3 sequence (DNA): TGTGCCAGTGGAAGCAGGAGCACAGATACGCAGTATTTT.

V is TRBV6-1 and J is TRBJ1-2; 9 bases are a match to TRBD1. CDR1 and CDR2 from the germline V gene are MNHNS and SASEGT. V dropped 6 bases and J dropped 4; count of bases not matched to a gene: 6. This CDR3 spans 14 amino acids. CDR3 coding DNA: TGTGCCAGCAGCCCCCGGGACAGGGCCTATGGCTACACCTTC. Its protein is CASSPRDRAYGYTF.

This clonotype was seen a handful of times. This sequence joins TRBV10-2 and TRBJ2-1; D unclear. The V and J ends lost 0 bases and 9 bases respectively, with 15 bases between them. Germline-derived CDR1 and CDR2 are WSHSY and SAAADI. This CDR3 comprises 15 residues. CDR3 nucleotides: TGCGCCAGCAGTGAGTCGGGCAGGAACTTGGGTGAGCAGTTCTTC. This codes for CASSESGRNLGEQFF.

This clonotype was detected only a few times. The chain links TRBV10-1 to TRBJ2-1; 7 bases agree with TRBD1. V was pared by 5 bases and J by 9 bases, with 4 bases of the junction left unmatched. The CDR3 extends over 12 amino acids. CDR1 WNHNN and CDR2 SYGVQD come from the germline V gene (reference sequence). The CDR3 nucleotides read TGCGCCAGCAGTCCAGGGGGAACTGAGCAGTTCTTC. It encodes CASSPGGTEQFF.

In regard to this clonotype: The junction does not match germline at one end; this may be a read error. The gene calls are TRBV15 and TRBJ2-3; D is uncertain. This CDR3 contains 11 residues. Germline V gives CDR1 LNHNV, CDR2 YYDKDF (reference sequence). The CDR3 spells CATSSIDTQYF. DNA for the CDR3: TGTGCCACCAGCAGCATAGATACGCAGTATTTT.

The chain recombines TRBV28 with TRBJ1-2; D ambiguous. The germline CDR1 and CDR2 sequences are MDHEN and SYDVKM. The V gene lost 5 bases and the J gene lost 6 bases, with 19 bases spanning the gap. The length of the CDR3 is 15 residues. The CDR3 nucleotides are TGTGCCAGCAGTCTGAACGGAATCCCCCGCGATGGCTACACCTTC. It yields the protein CASSLNGIPRDGYTF.

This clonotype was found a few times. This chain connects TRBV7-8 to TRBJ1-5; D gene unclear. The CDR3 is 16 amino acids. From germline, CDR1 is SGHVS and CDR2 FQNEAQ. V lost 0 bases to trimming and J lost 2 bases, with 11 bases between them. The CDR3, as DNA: TGTGCCAGCAGCTTAGCGGGCCAATGGGGCAATCAGCCCCAGCATTTT. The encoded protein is CASSLAGQWGNQPQHF.

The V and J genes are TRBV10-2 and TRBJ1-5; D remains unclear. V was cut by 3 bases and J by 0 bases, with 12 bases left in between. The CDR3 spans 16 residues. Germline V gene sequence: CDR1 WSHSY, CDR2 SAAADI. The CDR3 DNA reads TGCGCCAGCAGTGATGTAACACCTTATAGCAATCAGCCCCAGCATTTT. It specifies CASSDVTPYSNQPQHF.

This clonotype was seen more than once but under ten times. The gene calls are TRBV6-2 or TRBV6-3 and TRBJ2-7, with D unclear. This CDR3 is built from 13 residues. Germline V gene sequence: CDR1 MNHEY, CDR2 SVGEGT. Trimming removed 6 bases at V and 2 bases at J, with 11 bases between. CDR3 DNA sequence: TGTGCCAGCAGCTCCCTATGGGCCTACGAGCAGTACTTC. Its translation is CASSSLWAYEQYF.